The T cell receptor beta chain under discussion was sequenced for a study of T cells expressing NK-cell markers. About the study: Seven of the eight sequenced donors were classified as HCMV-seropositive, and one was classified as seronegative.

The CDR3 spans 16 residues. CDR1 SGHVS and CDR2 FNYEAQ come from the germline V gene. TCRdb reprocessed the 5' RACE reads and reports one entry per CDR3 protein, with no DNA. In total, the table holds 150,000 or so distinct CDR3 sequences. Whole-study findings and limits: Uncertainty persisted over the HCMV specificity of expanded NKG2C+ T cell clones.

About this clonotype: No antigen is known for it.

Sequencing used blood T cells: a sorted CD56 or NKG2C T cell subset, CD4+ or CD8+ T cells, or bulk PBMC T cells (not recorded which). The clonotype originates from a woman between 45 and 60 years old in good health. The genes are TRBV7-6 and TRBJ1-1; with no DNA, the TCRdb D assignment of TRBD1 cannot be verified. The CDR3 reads CASSLVSVGAVTEAFF.